The clone carrying this T cell receptor (beta chain) qualifies as medium-sized. Its matching antigen is unknown. TCRdb redid the calling of the reads with MiXCR, one entry per CDR3 protein. The sample has about 10,000 distinct CDR3 sequences; roughly 22% are singletons. The entry originates in a study of liver allograft versus peripheral blood T cells. Across the whole study: Transplanted-liver and recipient peripheral blood T cell receptor repertoires were compared. Points from the study as a whole: Within liver allografts, T cell receptor repertoires were reportedly different from those in peripheral blood.

Germline CDR1 is LNHDA and CDR2 is SQIVND (reference sequence). V was pared by 3 bases and J by 4 bases, with 8 bases of the junction left unmatched. This CDR3 is 15 amino acids long. The gene calls are TRBV19 and TRBJ1-2; 7 bases align to TRBD1. The clonotype originates from a human patient who had a liver transplant. A share of the T cells may be of graft donor origin. The CDR3 protein is CASSMNTGESYGYTF. The CDR3 nucleotides are TGTGCCAGTAGTATGAATACAGGGGAATCCTATGGCTACACCTTC.